What follows are 7 T cell receptor beta chains derived from one specimen sequenced in a study of T-cell memory formation after mild COVID-19. TCRdb itself ran the 5' RACE reads through MiXCR, one entry per CDR3 protein. This sample has 80,000 to 95,000 distinct CDR3 sequences, with nearly 25% found just once. The sequencing input was PBMCs or a T cell subset sorted from them (not recorded which). Receptor source: a man younger than 35 who had mild COVID-19 (a few samples of this study predate the infection). Cell type and time point are not known.

There are a few counts of this clonotype. The chain carries TRBV7-2 and TRBJ2-3; 12 nucleotides line up with TRBD2. CDR3 length equals 16 residues. V lost 5 bases and J lost 1; bases outside the gene matches: 4. Germline lookup yields CDR1 SGHTA and CDR2 FQGNSA. The CDR3 spells CASSQRTSGGTDTQYF. CDR3 coding DNA: TGTGCCAGCAGCCAGAGGACTAGCGGGGGCACAGATACGCAGTATTTT.

This clonotype has a handful of counts. The chain is built from TRBV27 and TRBJ1-5; D remains unclear. With 3 bases removed from V and 4 bases from J, the gap between germline ends came to 10 bases. In germline, CDR1 is MNHEY, CDR2 SMNVEV (reference sequence). The CDR3 runs 14 residues. The DNA for the CDR3 is TGTGCCAGCAGTTTCATACGGTTTAATCAGCCCCAGCATTTT. This gives the protein CASSFIRFNQPQHF.

This clonotype was seen only a few times. The rearrangement joins TRBV7-9 to TRBJ1-4, with D perhaps TRBD1 (6 bases). Trimming cost V 5 bases and J 8 bases, with 15 bases left between them. The CDR3 consists of 14 residues. Germline V gene lookup returns CDR1 SEHNR and CDR2 FQNEAQ (reference sequence). The CDR3: CASSQQGTLEKLFF. The CDR3 DNA reads as TGTGCCAGCAGCCAACAGGGCACCTTAGAAAAACTGTTTTTT. Complete variable domain (other parts from reference TRBV7-9 and TRBJ1-4): DTGVSQNPRHKITKRGQNVTFRCDPISEHNRLYWYRQTLGQGPEFLTYFQNEAQLEKSRLLSDRFSAERPKGSFSTLEIQRTEQGDSAMYLCASSQQGTLEKLFFGSGTQLSVL.

The chain employs TRBV12-3 or TRBV12-4 and TRBJ1-1, with D unclear. V dropped 4 bases and J dropped 0 bases, with 15 bases sitting between them. The CDR3 covers 16 residues. CDR3 loop: CASSSSDILLNTEAFF. The CDR3 DNA sequence: TGTGCCAGCAGTTCGTCCGACATCCTCCTGAACACTGAAGCTTTCTTT.

In its sample, this clonotype was seen a few times. The V gene is TRBV7-2, the J gene TRBJ2-3; 14 bases map to TRBD2. In germline, CDR1 is SGHTA, CDR2 FQGNSA. V shed 5 bases, J shed 2 bases, and the junction held 9 bases outside the gene matches. The CDR3 has 18 amino acids. The CDR3 DNA reads TGTGCCAGCAGCAGCGGACTAGCGGGGGGACAACTCACAGATACGCAGTATTTT. Protein product: CASSSGLAGGQLTDTQYF.

The chain couples TRBV9 to TRBJ1-6, with 8 bases matching TRBD1. The CDR3 totals 12 residues. The V gene's germline CDR1 is SGDLS and CDR2 YYNGEE. J lost 14 bases, V lost 4 bases, and 5 bases had no gene match. For the CDR3, the DNA is TGTGCCAGCAGCCGGGACAGGCAGTCCCTCCACTTT. Translation gives CASSRDRQSLHF.

This clonotype was seen only once. The V gene is TRBV6-2 or TRBV6-3, the J gene TRBJ2-7; D is perhaps TRBD1 or TRBD2 (5 bases each). From germline, CDR1 is MNHEY and CDR2 SVGEGT. Trimming took 2 bases from V and 6 from J, leaving 29 bases between them. The CDR3 loop spans 19 amino acids. This chain's CDR3 is CASSYAPFSAYFRESEQYV. The CDR3 nucleotides are TGTGCCAGCAGTTACGCACCGTTTTCCGCGTACTTCAGGGAGAGCGAGCAGTACGTC.